This T cell receptor (beta chain) was found in a study of blood T cell repertoires in COVID-19. The V gene's germline CDR1 is SNHLY and CDR2 FYNNEI. Deletions cut 9 bases from V and 9 bases from J, with 21 bases between. CDR3 size: 14 residues. Only one count was recorded for this clone. Sequenced by immunoSEQ multiplex PCR; TCRdb stores in-frame clones only, minus some. The table lists about 440,000 clones, around 91% of them singletons. The material sequenced was PBMCs or T cells enriched from blood (not recorded which). The origin of this receptor is a man younger than 30 who had recovered from COVID-19. The chain employs TRBV2 and TRBJ2-1; the D gene is possibly TRBD2 (6 bases). The CDR3 spells CASNLEEGVVEQFF. As DNA, the CDR3 is TGTGCCAGTAACCTAGAGGAGGGTGTGGTTGAGCAGTTCTTC.